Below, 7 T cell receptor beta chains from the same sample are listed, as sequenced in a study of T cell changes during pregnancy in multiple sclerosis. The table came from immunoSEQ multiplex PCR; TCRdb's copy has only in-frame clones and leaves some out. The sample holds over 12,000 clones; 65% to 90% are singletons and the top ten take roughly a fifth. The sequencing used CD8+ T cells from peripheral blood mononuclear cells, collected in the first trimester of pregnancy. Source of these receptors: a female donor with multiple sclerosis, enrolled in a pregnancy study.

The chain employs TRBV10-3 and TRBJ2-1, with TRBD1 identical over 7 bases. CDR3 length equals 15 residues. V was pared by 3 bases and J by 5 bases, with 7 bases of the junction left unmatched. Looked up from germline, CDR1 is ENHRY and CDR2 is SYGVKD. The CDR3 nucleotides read TGTGCCATCAGTGAAGAGGGGGCTCTAGACAATGAGCAGTTCTTC. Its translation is CAISEEGALDNEQFF.

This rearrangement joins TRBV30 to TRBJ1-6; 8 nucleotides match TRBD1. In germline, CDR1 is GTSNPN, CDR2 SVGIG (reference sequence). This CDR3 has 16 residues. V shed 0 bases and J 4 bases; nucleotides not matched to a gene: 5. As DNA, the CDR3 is TGTGCCTGGAGTGTAGGACAGGGAAATTATAATTCACCCCTCCACTTT. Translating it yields CAWSVGQGNYNSPLHF. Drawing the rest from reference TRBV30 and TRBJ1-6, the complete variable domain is SQTIHQWPATLVQPVGSPLSLECTVEGTSNPNLYWYRQAAGRGLQLLFYSVGIGQISSEVPQNLSASRPQDRQFILSSKKLLLSDSGFYLCAWSVGQGNYNSPLHFGNGTRLTVT.

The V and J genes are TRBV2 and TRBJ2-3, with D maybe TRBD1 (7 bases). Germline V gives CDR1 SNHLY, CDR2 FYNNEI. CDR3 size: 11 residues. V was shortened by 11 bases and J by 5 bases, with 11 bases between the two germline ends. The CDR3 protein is CADQGGDTQYF. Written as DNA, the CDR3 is TGTGCCGACCAGGGGGGAGATACGCAGTATTTT.

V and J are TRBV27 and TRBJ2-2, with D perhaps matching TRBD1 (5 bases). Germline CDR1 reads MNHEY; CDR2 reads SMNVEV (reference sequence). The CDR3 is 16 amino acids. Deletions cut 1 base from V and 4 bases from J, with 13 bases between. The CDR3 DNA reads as TGTGCCAGCAGTTTATTTCAGGGTCGCGGCACCGGGGAGCTGTTTTTT. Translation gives CASSLFQGRGTGELFF.

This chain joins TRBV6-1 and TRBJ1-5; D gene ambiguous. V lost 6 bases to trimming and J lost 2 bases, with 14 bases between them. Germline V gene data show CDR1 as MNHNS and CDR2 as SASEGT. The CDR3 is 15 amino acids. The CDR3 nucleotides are TGTGCCAGCAGGGAGGACGCCTATGGCAATCAGCCCCAGCATTTT. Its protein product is CASREDAYGNQPQHF.

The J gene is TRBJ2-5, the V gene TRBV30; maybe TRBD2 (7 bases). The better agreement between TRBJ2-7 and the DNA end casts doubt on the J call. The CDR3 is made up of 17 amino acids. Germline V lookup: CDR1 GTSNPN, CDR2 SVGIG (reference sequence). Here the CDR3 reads CAWTPPWRGGATYEQYF. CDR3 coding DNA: TGTGCCTGGACCCCACCCTGGAGGGGGGGCGCAACCTACGAGCAGTACTTC.

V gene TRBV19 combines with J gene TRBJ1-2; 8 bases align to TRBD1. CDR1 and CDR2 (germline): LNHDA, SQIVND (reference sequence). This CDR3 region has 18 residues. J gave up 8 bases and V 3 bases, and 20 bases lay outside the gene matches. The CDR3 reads CASSIPGARGRAMRGYTF. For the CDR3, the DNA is TGTGCCAGTAGTATCCCGGGGGCCAGGGGGCGGGCTATGAGAGGCTACACCTTC.